These T cell receptor beta chains were read from a single sample in a study of blood T cell repertoires in COVID-19. The repertoire was sequenced with immunoSEQ multiplex PCR; TCRdb's copy has only in-frame clones and lacks some. The sample lists 280,000 or so clones, 80% to 90% seen once, with roughly 2.3% in the top ten. The sequencing sample was made of PBMCs or T cells enriched from blood (not recorded which). These receptors originate from a man younger than 40 who had recovered from COVID-19. The CDR3 runs from the conserved cysteine through the conserved F or W. The order of the fields is J gene, V gene, D gene, clone size, CDR3 protein, CDR3 DNA. The D gene is left open where the match is weak. Not every row has a clone size; where given, it reads once, few, many or a size class.

J: TRBJ1-2
V: TRBV7-6
D: NA
size: NA
CDR3: CASSSGFYGYTF
DNA: TGTGCCAGCAGCTCGGGGTTCTATGGCTACACCTTC

J: TRBJ2-5
V: TRBV18
D: NA
size: NA
CDR3: CASSPPGGGVETQYF
DNA: TGTGCCAGCTCACCACCAGGAGGGGGCGTTGAGACCCAGTACTTC

J: TRBJ1-2
V: TRBV11-3
D: NA
size: NA
CDR3: CASSLAFREGPYGYTF
DNA: TGTGCCAGCAGCTTAGCCTTTAGGGAGGGACCCTATGGCTACACCTTC

J: TRBJ1-1
V: TRBV6-1
D: TRBD1
size: NA
CDR3: CASSEYRGQGSSRAFF
DNA: TGTGCCAGCAGTGAATATAGGGGACAGGGTTCCTCTAGAGCTTTCTTT

J: TRBJ1-5
V: TRBV29-1
D: NA
size: NA
CDR3: CSVVAESNQPQHF
DNA: TGCAGCGTTGTAGCCGAATCCAATCAGCCCCAGCATTTT

J: TRBJ2-1
V: TRBV20-1
D: TRBD2
size: NA
CDR3: CSASGTSGVSYNEQFF
DNA: TGCAGTGCTAGTGGGACTAGTGGGGTCTCCTACAATGAGCAGTTCTTC

J: TRBJ1-1
V: TRBV5-1
D: NA
size: NA
CDR3: CASSTTVGGNTEAFF
DNA: TGCGCCAGCAGCACGACAGTGGGGGGGAACACTGAAGCTTTCTTT

J: TRBJ2-7
V: TRBV7-3
D: NA
size: NA
CDR3: CASSLFFGDSYEQYF
DNA: TGTGCCAGCAGCTTATTTTTCGGGGATTCCTACGAGCAGTACTTC

J: TRBJ1-1
V: TRBV9
D: NA
size: once
CDR3: CASSARGGTNTEAFF
DNA: TGTGCCAGCAGCGCCCGGGGGGGTACGAACACTGAAGCTTTCTTT

J: TRBJ1-2
V: TRBV9
D: TRBD1
size: NA
CDR3: CASSAEGQKRTGGYTF
DNA: TGTGCCAGCAGCGCTGAGGGACAGAAGAGGACGGGGGGCTACACCTTC

J: TRBJ1-5
V: TRBV18
D: NA
size: NA
CDR3: CASSPGLNQPQHF
DNA: TGTGCCAGCTCACCAGGGCTTAATCAGCCCCAGCATTTT

J: TRBJ2-1
V: TRBV11-3
D: TRBD1
size: many
CDR3: CASSLMGQGGDEQFF
DNA: TGTGCCAGCAGCTTAATGGGACAGGGGGGAGATGAGCAGTTCTTC

J: TRBJ1-2
V: TRBV6-5
D: NA
size: NA
CDR3: CASSPDRIYGYTF
DNA: TGTGCCAGCAGTCCGGACAGAATCTATGGCTACACCTTC

J: TRBJ2-1
V: TRBV4-3
D: NA
size: NA
CDR3: CASSQAAGYGNEQFF
DNA: TGCGCCAGCAGCCAAGCCGCGGGGTACGGGAATGAGCAGTTCTTC

J: TRBJ2-3
V: TRBV7-7
D: TRBD1
size: NA
CDR3: CASSYGQGGDTQYF
DNA: TGTGCTAGCAGCTACGGACAGGGCGGGGATACGCAGTATTTT

J: TRBJ1-2
V: TRBV5-8
D: NA
size: NA
CDR3: CASRARGYYGYTF
DNA: TGTGCCAGCAGGGCCAGGGGATACTATGGCTACACCTTC

J: TRBJ2-5
V: TRBV9
D: TRBD2
size: NA
CDR3: CASSVAGGQETQYF
DNA: TGTGCCAGCAGCGTAGCGGGGGGCCAAGAGACCCAGTACTTC

J: TRBJ2-7
V: TRBV10-3
D: TRBD2
size: once
CDR3: CAIGGLAGGSYEQYF
DNA: TGTGCCATCGGCGGACTAGCGGGGGGCTCCTACGAGCAGTACTTC

J: TRBJ2-7
V: TRBV7-8
D: TRBD1
size: NA
CDR3: CASSLDRGYEQYF
DNA: TGTGCCAGCAGCTTAGACAGGGGCTACGAGCAGTACTTC

J: TRBJ1-2
V: TRBV5-6
D: NA
size: NA
CDR3: CASSSGGQNYGYTF
DNA: TGTGCCAGCAGCTCTGGCGGACAGAACTATGGCTACACCTTC

J: TRBJ2-5
V: TRBV3-1/TRBV3-2
D: NA
size: NA
CDR3: CASSQEVAGRGGRGETQYF
DNA: TGTGCCAGCAGCCAAGAGGTGGCAGGGAGGGGGGGCCGAGGAGAGACCCAGTACTTC

J: TRBJ1-3
V: TRBV6-5
D: NA
size: NA
CDR3: CASRPTPFSGNTIYF
DNA: TGTGCCAGCAGACCGACTCCTTTCTCTGGAAACACCATATATTTT

J: TRBJ2-1
V: TRBV7-2
D: TRBD1
size: NA
CDR3: CASSLADRGRGNEQFF
DNA: TGTGCCAGCAGCTTAGCAGACAGGGGTCGGGGGAATGAGCAGTTCTTC

J: TRBJ2-7
V: TRBV7-2
D: NA
size: NA
CDR3: CASSLAQGSAEQYF
DNA: TGTGCCAGCAGCTTAGCTCAGGGCTCAGCCGAGCAGTACTTC

J: TRBJ2-7
V: TRBV7-3
D: NA
size: NA
CDR3: CASSRVSSDEQYF
DNA: TGTGCCAGCAGCCGAGTGTCGAGCGACGAGCAGTACTTC

J: TRBJ1-6
V: TRBV25-1
D: NA
size: NA
CDR3: CASSEAGGVAQGTLHF
DNA: TGTGCCAGCAGTGAAGCGGGGGGGGTAGCCCAGGGGACCCTCCACTTT

J: TRBJ2-5
V: TRBV27
D: NA
size: NA
CDR3: CASSLDVQGYETQYF
DNA: TGTGCCAGCAGTTTAGATGTCCAGGGGTATGAGACCCAGTACTTC

J: TRBJ2-7
V: TRBV9
D: TRBD2
size: NA
CDR3: CASSAPGLAGFYEQYF
DNA: TGTGCCAGCAGCGCACCTGGACTAGCGGGATTCTACGAGCAGTACTTC

J: TRBJ1-2
V: TRBV4-1
D: NA
size: NA
CDR3: CASSQVIRGGGGYTF
DNA: TGCGCCAGCAGCCAAGTAATCAGGGGTGGTGGAGGCTACACCTTC